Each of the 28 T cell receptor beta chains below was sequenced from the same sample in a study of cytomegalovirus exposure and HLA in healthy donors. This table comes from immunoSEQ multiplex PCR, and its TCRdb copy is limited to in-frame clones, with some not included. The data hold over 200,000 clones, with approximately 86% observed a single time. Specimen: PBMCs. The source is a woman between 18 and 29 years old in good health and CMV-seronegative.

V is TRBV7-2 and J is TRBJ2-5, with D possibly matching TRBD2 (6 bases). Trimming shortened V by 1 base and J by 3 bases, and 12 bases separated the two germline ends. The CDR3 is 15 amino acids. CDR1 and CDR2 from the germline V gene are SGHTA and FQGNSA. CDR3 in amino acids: CASSLDGWEEETQYF. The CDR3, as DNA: TGTGCCAGCAGCTTAGATGGGTGGGAGGAAGAGACCCAGTACTTC.

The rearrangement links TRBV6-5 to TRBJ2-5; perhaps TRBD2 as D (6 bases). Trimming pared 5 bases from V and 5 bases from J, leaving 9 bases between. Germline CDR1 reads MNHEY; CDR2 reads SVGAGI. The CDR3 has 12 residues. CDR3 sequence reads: CASSQEGETQYF. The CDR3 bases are TGTGCCAGCAGTCAGGAGGGCGAGACCCAGTACTTC.

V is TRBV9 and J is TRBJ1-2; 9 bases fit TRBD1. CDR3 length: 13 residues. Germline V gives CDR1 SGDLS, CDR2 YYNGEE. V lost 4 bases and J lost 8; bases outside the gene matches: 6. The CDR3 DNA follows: TGTGCCAGCAGCACAGACAGGGGGGACGGCTACACCTTC. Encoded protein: CASSTDRGDGYTF.

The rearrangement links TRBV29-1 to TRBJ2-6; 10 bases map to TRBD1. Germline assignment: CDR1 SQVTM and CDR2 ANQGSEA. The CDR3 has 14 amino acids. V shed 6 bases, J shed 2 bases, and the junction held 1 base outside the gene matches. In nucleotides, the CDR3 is TGCAGCGTGGGGACAGGGGCTGGGGCCAACGTCCTGACTTTC. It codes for CSVGTGAGANVLTF.

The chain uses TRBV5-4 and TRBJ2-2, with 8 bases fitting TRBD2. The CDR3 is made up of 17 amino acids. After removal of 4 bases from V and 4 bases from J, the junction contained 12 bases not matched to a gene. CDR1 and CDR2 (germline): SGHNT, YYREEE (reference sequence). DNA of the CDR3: TGTGCCAGCAGCCACCCGCCGAGTACTAGCGGCACCGGGGAGCTGTTTTTT. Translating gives CASSHPPSTSGTGELFF. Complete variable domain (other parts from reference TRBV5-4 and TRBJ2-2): ETGVTQSPTHLIKTRGQQVTLRCSSQSGHNTVSWYQQALGQGPQFIFQYYREEENGRGNFPPRFSGLQFPNYSSELNVNALELDDSALYLCASSHPPSTSGTGELFFGEGSRLTVL.

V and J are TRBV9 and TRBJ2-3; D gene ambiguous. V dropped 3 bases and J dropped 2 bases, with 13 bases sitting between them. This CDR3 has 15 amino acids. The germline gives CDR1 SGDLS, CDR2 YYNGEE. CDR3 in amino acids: CASSGDTQLTDTQYF. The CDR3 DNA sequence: TGTGCCAGCAGCGGCGACACGCAACTCACAGATACGCAGTATTTT.

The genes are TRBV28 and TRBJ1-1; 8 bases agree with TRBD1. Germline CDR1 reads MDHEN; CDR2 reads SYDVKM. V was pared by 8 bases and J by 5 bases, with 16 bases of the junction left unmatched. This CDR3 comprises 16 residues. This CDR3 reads CASEDAQGALGTEAFF. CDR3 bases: TGTGCCAGCGAAGACGCTCAGGGGGCTCTGGGGACTGAAGCTTTCTTT.

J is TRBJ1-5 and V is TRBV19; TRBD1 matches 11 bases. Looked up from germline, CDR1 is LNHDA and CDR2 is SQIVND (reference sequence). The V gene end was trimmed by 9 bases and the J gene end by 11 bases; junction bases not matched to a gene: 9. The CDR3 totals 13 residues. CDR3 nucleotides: TGTGCCAGCGGACAGGGGGCTAGAGGGGCCCAGCATTTT. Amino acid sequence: CASGQGARGAQHF. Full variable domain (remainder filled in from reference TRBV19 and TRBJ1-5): DGGITQSPKYLFRKEGQNVTLSCEQNLNHDAMYWYRQDPGQGLRLIYYSQIVNDFQKGDIAEGYSVSREKKESFPLTVTSAQKNPTAFYLCASGQGARGAQHFGDGTRLSIL.

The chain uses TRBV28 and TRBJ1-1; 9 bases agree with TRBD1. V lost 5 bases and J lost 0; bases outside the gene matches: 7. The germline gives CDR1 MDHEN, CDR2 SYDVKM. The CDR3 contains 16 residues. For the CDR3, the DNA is TGTGCCAGCAGTACCCGGACAGGGGCGATGAACACTGAAGCTTTCTTT. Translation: CASSTRTGAMNTEAFF.

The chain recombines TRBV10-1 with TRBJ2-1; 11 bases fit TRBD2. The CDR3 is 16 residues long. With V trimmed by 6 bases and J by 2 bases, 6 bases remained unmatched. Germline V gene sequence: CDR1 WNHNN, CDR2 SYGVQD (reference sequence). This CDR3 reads CASRKTSGSPYNEQFF. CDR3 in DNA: TGCGCCAGCAGGAAAACTAGCGGGAGTCCCTACAATGAGCAGTTCTTC.

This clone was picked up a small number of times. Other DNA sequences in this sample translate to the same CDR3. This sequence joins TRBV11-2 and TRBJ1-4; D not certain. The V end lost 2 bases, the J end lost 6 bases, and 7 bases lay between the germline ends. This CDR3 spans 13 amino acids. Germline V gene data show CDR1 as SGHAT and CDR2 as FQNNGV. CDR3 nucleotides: TGTGCCAGCAGCTTATCTACGGATGAAAAACTGTTTTTT. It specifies CASSLSTDEKLFF.

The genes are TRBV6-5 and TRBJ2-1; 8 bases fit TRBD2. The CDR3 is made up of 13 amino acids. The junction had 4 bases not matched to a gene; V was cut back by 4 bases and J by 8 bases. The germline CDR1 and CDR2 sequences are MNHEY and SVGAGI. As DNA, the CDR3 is TGTGCCAGCAGTTCGGGACTAGTTCATGAGCAGTTCTTC. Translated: CASSSGLVHEQFF.

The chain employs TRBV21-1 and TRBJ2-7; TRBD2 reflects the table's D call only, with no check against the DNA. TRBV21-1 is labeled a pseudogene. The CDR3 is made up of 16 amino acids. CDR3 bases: TGTGCCAGCAGACCCGGCCCCTCTCGGAGGGACTACGAGCAGTACTTC. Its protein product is CASRPGPSRRDYEQYF.

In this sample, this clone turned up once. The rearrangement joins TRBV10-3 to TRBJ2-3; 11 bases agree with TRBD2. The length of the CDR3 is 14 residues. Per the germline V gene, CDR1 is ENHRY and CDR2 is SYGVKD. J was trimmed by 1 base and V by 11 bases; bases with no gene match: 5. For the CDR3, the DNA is TGTGCCGCCCAGGGACTAGCGGGCACAGATACGCAGTATTTT. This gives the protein CAAQGLAGTDTQYF.

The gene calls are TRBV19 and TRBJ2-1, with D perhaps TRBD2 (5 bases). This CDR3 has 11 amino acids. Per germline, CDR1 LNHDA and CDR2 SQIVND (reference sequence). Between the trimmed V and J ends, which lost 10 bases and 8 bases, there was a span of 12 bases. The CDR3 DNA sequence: TGTGCCACCCCCGGACTTTATGAGCAGTTCTTC. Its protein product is CATPGLYEQFF.

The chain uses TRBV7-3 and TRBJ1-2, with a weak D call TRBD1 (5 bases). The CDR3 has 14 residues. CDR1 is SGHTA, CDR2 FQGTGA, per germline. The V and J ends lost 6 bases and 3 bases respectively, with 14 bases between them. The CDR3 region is CASSLGGGDYGYTF. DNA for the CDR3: TGTGCCAGCAGTTTGGGCGGAGGGGACTATGGCTACACCTTC.

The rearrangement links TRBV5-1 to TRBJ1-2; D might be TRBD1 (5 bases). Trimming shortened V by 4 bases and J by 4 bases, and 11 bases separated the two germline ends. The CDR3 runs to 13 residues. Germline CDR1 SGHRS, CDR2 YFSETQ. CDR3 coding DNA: TGCGCCAGCAGCCCCGGGGGGGTCTATGGCTACACCTTC. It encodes CASSPGGVYGYTF. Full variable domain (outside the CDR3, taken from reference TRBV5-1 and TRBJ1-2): KAGVTQTPRYLIKTRGQQVTLSCSPISGHRSVSWYQQTPGQGLQFLFEYFSETQRNKGNFPGRFSGRQFSNSRSEMNVSTLELGDSALYLCASSPGGVYGYTFGSGTRLTVV.

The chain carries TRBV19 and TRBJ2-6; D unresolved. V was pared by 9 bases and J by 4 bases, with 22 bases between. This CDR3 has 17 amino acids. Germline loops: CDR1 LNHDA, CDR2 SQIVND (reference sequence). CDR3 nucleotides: TGTGCCAGCTGCGACTCATCCGGCTCGCGGGGGGCCAACGTCCTGACTTTC. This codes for CASCDSSGSRGANVLTF.

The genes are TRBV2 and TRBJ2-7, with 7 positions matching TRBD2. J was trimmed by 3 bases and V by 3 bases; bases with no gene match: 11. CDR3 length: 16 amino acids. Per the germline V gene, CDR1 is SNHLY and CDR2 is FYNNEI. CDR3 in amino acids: CASSDPRRGESYEQYF. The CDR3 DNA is TGTGCCAGCAGTGACCCCCGCCGGGGGGAAAGCTACGAGCAGTACTTC.

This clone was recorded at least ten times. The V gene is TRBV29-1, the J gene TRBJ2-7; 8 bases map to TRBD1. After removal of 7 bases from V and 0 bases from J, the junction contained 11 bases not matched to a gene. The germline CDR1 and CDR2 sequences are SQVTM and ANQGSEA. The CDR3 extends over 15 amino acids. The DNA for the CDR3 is TGCAGCGGCCAGGATTGGACAGGGAGCTCCTACGAGCAGTACTTC. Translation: CSGQDWTGSSYEQYF.

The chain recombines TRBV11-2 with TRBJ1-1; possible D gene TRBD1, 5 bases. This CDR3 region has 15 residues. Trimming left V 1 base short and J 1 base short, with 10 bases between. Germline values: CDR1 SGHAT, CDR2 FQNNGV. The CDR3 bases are TGTGCCAGCAGCTTAGGGGGACTGAGGAACACTGAAGCTTTCTTT. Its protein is CASSLGGLRNTEAFF.

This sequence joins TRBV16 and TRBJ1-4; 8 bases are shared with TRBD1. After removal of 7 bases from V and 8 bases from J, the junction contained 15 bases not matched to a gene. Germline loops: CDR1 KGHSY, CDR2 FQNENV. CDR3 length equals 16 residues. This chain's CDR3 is CASNKQGADVSEKLFF. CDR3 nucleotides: TGTGCCAGCAACAAGCAGGGGGCGGACGTTAGCGAAAAACTGTTTTTT.

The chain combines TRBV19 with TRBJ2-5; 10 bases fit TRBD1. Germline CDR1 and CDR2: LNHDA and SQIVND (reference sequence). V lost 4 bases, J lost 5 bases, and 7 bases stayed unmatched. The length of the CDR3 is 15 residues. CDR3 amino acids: CASSKGTGVGETQYF. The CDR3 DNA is TGTGCCAGTAGTAAAGGGACAGGGGTTGGGGAGACCCAGTACTTC.

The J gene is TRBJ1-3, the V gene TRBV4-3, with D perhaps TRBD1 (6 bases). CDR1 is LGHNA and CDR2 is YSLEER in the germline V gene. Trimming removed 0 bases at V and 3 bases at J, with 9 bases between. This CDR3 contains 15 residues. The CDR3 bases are TGCGCCAGCAGCCAAGACAGGGGCATTGGAAACACCATATATTTT. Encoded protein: CASSQDRGIGNTIYF.

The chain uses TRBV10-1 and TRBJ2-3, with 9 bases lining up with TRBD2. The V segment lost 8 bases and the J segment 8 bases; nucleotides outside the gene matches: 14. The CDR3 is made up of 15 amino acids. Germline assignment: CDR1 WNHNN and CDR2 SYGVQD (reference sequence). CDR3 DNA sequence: TGCGCCAGCCCGGCCCCTAGCGGGGTCCATGGTACGCAGTATTTT. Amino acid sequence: CASPAPSGVHGTQYF.

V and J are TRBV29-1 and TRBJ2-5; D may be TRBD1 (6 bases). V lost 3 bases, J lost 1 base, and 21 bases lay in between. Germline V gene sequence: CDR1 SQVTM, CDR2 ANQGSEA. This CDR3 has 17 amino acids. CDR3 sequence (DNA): TGCAGCGTTGATGGATGGCGCGACAGGAACCCCCAAGAGACCCAGTACTTC. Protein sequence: CSVDGWRDRNPQETQYF.

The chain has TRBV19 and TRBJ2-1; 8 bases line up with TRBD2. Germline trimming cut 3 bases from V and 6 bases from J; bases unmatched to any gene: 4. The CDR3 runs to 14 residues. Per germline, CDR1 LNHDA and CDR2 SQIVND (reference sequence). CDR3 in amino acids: CASSMREESNEQFF. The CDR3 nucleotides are TGTGCCAGTAGTATGCGGGAGGAGAGCAATGAGCAGTTCTTC.

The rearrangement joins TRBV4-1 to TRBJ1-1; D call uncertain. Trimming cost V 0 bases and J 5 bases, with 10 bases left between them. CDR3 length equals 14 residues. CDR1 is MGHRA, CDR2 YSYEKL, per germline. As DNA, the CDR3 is TGCGCCAGCAGCCAAGAGTTTGAGGCGACTGAAGCTTTCTTT. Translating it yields CASSQEFEATEAFF.